What follows is one T cell receptor beta chain and its context. The data belong to a study of blood T cell repertoires in COVID-19. Study background: Whether acute or convalescent, the COVID-19 samples came from the United States, Italy and Spain. Sample material is recorded as cDNA or gDNA derived from T cells, B-cell-depleted T cells, or PBMCs.

CDR3 size: 21 residues. The V and J ends lost 5 bases and 5 bases, in that order; junction bases with no gene match: 22. Germline CDR1 is SGHVS and CDR2 is FNYEAQ. In the authors' workflow: Reference gene primer amplification gave nucleated cell count estimates. Here immunoSEQ multiplex PCR was the method, and the copy in TCRdb shows in-frame clones only, minus some. V, J and clone size are taken as reported in that table, and D and trimming were inferred from the DNA itself. The sample records roughly 88,000 clones, 75% to 95% being singletons. Input material: peripheral blood. The chain combines TRBV7-6 with TRBJ2-2; the match to TRBD2 covers 11 bases. The origin of this receptor is a woman aged 45-65 years in a cohort sampled during active COVID-19. CDR3 DNA sequence: TGTGCCAGCAGCCTAAAGGGGGTAGCGGGAGGGCGTGTGTGTTTTACCGGGGAGCTGTTTTTT. It yields the protein CASSLKGVAGGRVCFTGELFF. Variable domain in full (rest from reference TRBV7-6 and TRBJ2-2): GAGVSQSPRYKVTKRGQDVALRCDPISGHVSLYWYRQALGQGPEFLTYFNYEAQQDKSGLPNDRFSAERPEGSISTLTIQRTEQRDSAMYRCASSLKGVAGGRVCFTGELFFGEGSRLTVL.